Below are 5 T cell receptor beta chains sequenced from a single sample in a study of shared clonotypes between healthy human individuals. Sequenced by immunoSEQ multiplex PCR; TCRdb stores in-frame clones only, minus some. This table holds around 2.3 million clones, almost 96% found once. Sequencing was carried out using naive CD4+ T cells sorted from blood. The sample's subset: CD45RA+ positively selected. The receptors were sampled from a man between 18 and 35 years old in good health.

The chain is built from TRBV7-9 and TRBJ2-1; the match to TRBD2 covers 10 bases. Per germline, CDR1 SEHNR and CDR2 FQNEAQ (reference sequence). This CDR3 has 15 residues. V was clipped by 5 bases and J by 5 bases; unmatched bases: 6. Here the CDR3 DNA reads TGTGCCAGCAGCCAGACTAGCGGGCCCCACAATGAGCAGTTCTTC. It encodes CASSQTSGPHNEQFF.

The chain joins TRBV29-1 to TRBJ2-6; 7 nucleotides match TRBD1. V dropped 5 bases and J dropped 0; count of bases not matched to a gene: 4. Per germline, CDR1 SQVTM and CDR2 ANQGSEA. This CDR3 contains 15 residues. The CDR3 here is CSVQGELSGANVLTF. In DNA, the CDR3 is TGCAGCGTTCAGGGGGAACTCTCTGGGGCCAACGTCCTGACTTTC.

The chain joins TRBV7-9 to TRBJ1-2; 7 bases match TRBD1. This CDR3 region has 15 residues. Germline CDR1 and CDR2: SEHNR and FQNEAQ (reference sequence). The trim removed 5 bases at V and 0 bases at J, leaving 6 bases unmatched. CDR3 coding DNA: TGTGCCAGCAGCCGGGACAGTCCTTCTAACTATGGCTACACCTTC. Protein: CASSRDSPSNYGYTF.

Concerning this clone itself: Additional DNA sequences in this sample encode the identical CDR3. The chain employs TRBV6-5 and TRBJ2-2; 7 nucleotides match TRBD1. Germline CDR1 is MNHEY and CDR2 is SVGAGI. V lost 6 bases and J lost 8; bases outside the gene matches: 0. This CDR3 is 11 amino acids long. In nucleotides, the CDR3 is TGTGCCAGCAGCAGGGGGGGGGAGCTGTTTTTT. It translates to CASSRGGELFF.

The V gene is TRBV5-1, the J gene TRBJ2-5; D is unresolved. Deletions cut 1 base from V and 0 bases from J, with 13 bases between. This CDR3 contains 16 residues. Germline V gene sequence: CDR1 SGHRS, CDR2 YFSETQ. CDR3 nucleotides: TGCGCCAGCAGCTTGACAGTAGCCAAAAACCAAGAGACCCAGTACTTC. Its protein is CASSLTVAKNQETQYF.